Here is one T cell receptor beta chain with its context. Its antigen target is currently unknown. Base-call qualities are not available, and no considerably larger clone is one nucleotide away. The CDR3 goes from the cysteine to the phenylalanine over 15 residues. The only DNA kept is the CDR3, 45 bases in frame from the first base. The germline V gene (reference sequence) yields LNHNV for CDR1 and YYDKDF for CDR2. The trim is 0 bases for V and 0 bases for J, with a gap of 5 bases between the germline ends. Whole blood was collected in K2EDTA tubes by collaborating institutions according to the institutions' own protocols. For TCRbeta analysis, collaborator samples were shipped as frozen whole blood, as isolated PBMCs, or as DNA extracted from either sample type. The immunoSEQ Assay, a bias-controlled multiplex PCR, was used to amplify TCRbeta CDR3 regions from genomic DNA. As for the authors' bioinformatics: Within the assay, amplification of reference gene primers was used to estimate how many nucleated cells each sample contained. Sequence reads were collapsed and filtered to measure the absolute abundance of every unique TCRbeta CDR3 rearrangement. For each sample, productive Simpson clonality was calculated as the square root of Simpson's diversity index over productive rearrangements. TCRdb retrieved this table from immuneACCESS and kept in-frame rearrangements only. Not all clones are present; in checked studies, unresolved V genes account for under half, and no reason is known for the remainder. The V and J calls and the clone size are those of that table, but D and trimming were determined from the DNA. The sample has approximately 36,000 clones on record, around 87% of them singletons. The ten most abundant clones make up 20% to 25% of the sample.

The sample originates from a study of blood T cell repertoires in COVID-19 (dated by TCRdb to 2019 to 2021). The study in broad terms: Samples covering the acute and convalescent phases of COVID-19 were provided by collaborators in the United States, Italy and Spain. HLA class I and class II types, where available, came from metadata supplied by the sample provider rather than from assay-based typing. Samples came from the ongoing ImmuneRACE study (first 160 participants) plus 1,254 subjects from 6 global collaborators. The prospective study material was composed of cDNA or gDNA derived from T cells, B-cell-depleted T cells, or PBMCs. The repertoires were released in a freely available public database intended as a resource for research on the immune response to SARS-CoV-2. The dataset comprised deeply sampled blood TCRbeta repertoires from subjects exposed to, actively infected with, or recovered from COVID-19. Sample metadata almost always included a de-identified subject ID, COVID-19 status, age in years and sex. The full study reports these points: How much clinical and demographic metadata was included differed by source and by participant, and the metadata was provided uncurated.

The chain joins TRBV15 to TRBJ2-2; the D gene is unclear. This sequence originates from a man in his fifties or sixties with active or convalescent COVID-19. The sample comprised peripheral blood. CDR3 reads: CATSRDRANTGELFF. The DNA sequence is TGTGCCACCAGCAGAGATCGGGCGAACACCGGGGAGCTGTTTTTT.